A single TCR beta chain is shown here with its context. CD4+ cells of the naive, central memory, regulatory and stem cell-like memory types were sorted via CD45RO/CCR7/CD25/CD127/CD95/CD27. Purity (above 95%) was reached by all sorted populations. This specimen comes from a study of beta chain features in type 1 diabetes. Reverse transcription of all isolated RNA meant that expressed TCRB transcripts were sequenced. Assay used: immunoSEQ multiplex PCR; TCRdb lists only in-frame clones, some missing. The table lists hundreds of thousands of clones, around 15% of them singletons. Trimming pared 0 bases from V and 2 bases from J, leaving 9 bases between. This CDR3 is built from 15 residues. Germline V lookup: CDR1 LNHNV, CDR2 YYDKDF (reference sequence).

This TCR was sampled from a man aged 18-30 years in good health. This chain connects TRBV15 to TRBJ2-3, with D possibly being TRBD2 (6 bases). The specimen sequenced was naive CD4+ T cells from blood. This chain's CDR3 is CATSRDLRDTDTQYF. In nucleotides, the CDR3 is TGTGCCACCAGCAGAGATCTGCGGGACACAGATACGCAGTATTTT.